This T cell receptor beta chain was documented in a study of blood T cell repertoires in COVID-19. This clone was counted only a few times. Trimming at V came to 4 bases and at J to 7 bases, leaving 8 bases not matched to a gene. Germline V CDR1 and CDR2: SGHTA, FQGNSA. The CDR3 covers 14 residues. Sequenced by immunoSEQ multiplex PCR; TCRdb stores in-frame clones only, minus some. The sample holds roughly 120,000 clones, about 80% seen once. Input material: peripheral blood. This receptor was identified in a man in his 70s with acute or convalescent COVID-19. The chain combines TRBV7-2 with TRBJ2-7; 9 positions agree with TRBD2. The chain's CDR3 is CASSYRGGAGEQYF. CDR3 nucleotides: TGTGCCAGCAGCTACCGCGGGGGGGCAGGTGAGCAGTACTTC. Using reference TRBV7-2 and TRBJ2-7 for the parts outside the CDR3, the full variable domain is GAGVSQSPSNKVTEKGKDVELRCDPISGHTALYWYRQSLGQGLEFLIYFQGNSAPDKSGLPSDRFSAERTGGSVSTLTIQRTQQEDSAVYLCASSYRGGAGEQYFGPGTRLTVT.